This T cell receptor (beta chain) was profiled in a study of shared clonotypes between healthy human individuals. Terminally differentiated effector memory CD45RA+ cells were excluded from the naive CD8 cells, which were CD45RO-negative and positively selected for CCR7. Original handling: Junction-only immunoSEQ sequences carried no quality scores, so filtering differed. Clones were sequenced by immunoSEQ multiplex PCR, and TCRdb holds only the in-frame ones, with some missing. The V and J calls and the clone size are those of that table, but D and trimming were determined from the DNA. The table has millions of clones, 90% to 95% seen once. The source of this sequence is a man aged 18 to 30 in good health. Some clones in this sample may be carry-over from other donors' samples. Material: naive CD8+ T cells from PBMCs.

For the CDR3, the DNA is TGTGCCGTGGGGGGATCACGAGATACGCAGTATTTT. This sequence encodes CAVGGSRDTQYF. V and J are TRBV10-3 and TRBJ2-3, with D tentatively TRBD2 (6 bases). The CDR3 covers 12 residues. The germline V and J ends were trimmed by 11 bases and 5 bases, with 14 bases remaining between them. Germline CDR1 ENHRY, CDR2 SYGVKD.